Listed here are 19 T cell receptor beta chains from one sample, sequenced in a study of cytomegalovirus exposure and HLA in healthy donors. The PCR employed 60 Vbeta primers together with 13 Jbeta primers. Assay: immunoSEQ multiplex PCR; the TCRdb copy retains only in-frame clones and omits some. The sample shows around 140,000 clones, and about 1.5% sits with its ten largest clones. Material: PBMCs. These receptors all stem from a woman between 40 and 55 years old in good health and CMV-seropositive.

This chain uses TRBV28 with TRBJ2-3; 8 bases are shared with TRBD2. The CDR3 sequence is 16 residues long. Germline V gene data show CDR1 as MDHEN and CDR2 as SYDVKM. J was trimmed by 0 bases and V by 3 bases; bases with no gene match: 5. CDR3 DNA: TGTGCCAGCAGTTTCCCTAAGCGGGAGAGCACAGATACGCAGTATTTT. Translated: CASSFPKRESTDTQYF.

The J gene is TRBJ1-4, the V gene TRBV7-8; tentatively, D is TRBD1 (6 bases). From germline, CDR1 is SGHVS and CDR2 FQNEAQ. CDR3 size: 15 residues. The ends were cut back, 5 bases at V and 5 bases at J, with 15 bases in the middle. The CDR3 region is CASSLDRRINEKLFF. The CDR3 DNA reads as TGTGCCAGCAGCCTTGACAGGAGAATAAATGAAAAACTGTTTTTT.

The chain's CDR3 is CASSQPRDSTSGYTF. DNA for the CDR3: TGTGCCAGCAGTCAACCCCGGGACTCTACCTCGGGCTACACCTTC. This chain links TRBV27 with TRBJ1-2; tentatively, D is TRBD1 (5 bases). V was clipped by 5 bases and J by 8 bases, with 21 bases between them. Germline-derived CDR1 and CDR2 are MNHEY and SMNVEV (reference sequence). CDR3 size: 15 residues.

The chain carries TRBV27 and TRBJ1-1; 7 positions agree with TRBD1. V dropped 8 bases and J dropped 4; count of bases not matched to a gene: 7. CDR3 length: 13 residues. Germline V gives CDR1 MNHEY, CDR2 SMNVEV (reference sequence). The CDR3 reads CASRMGQITEAFF. The CDR3 nucleotides read TGTGCCAGCCGGATGGGACAGATCACTGAAGCTTTCTTT.

The chain recombines TRBV28 with TRBJ2-3; the match to TRBD2 covers 8 bases. CDR1 MDHEN and CDR2 SYDVKM come from the germline V gene. There are 16 residues in the CDR3. J gave up 3 bases and V 3 bases, and 8 bases lay outside the gene matches. Here the CDR3 reads CASSFIGRGTTDTQYF. CDR3 DNA sequence: TGTGCCAGCAGTTTTATCGGGAGGGGAACAACAGATACGCAGTATTTT.

The chain joins TRBV19 to TRBJ2-2, with a tentative D call TRBD1 (6 bases). The CDR3 is made up of 16 amino acids. Trimming cost V 4 bases and J 4 bases, with 16 bases left between them. Germline lookup yields CDR1 LNHDA and CDR2 SQIVND (reference sequence). This CDR3 reads CASSTLGAHSTGELFF. The DNA of the CDR3 is TGTGCCAGTAGTACATTGGGGGCGCATAGCACCGGGGAGCTGTTTTTT. The full variable domain, its missing parts supplied by reference TRBV19 and TRBJ2-2, is DGGITQSPKYLFRKEGQNVTLSCEQNLNHDAMYWYRQDPGQGLRLIYYSQIVNDFQKGDIAEGYSVSREKKESFPLTVTSAQKNPTAFYLCASSTLGAHSTGELFFGEGSRLTVL.

This rearrangement joins TRBV7-6 to TRBJ1-2; possibly TRBD1 for D (5 bases). The length of the CDR3 is 15 residues. Germline V lookup: CDR1 SGHVS, CDR2 FNYEAQ. V was clipped by 5 bases and J by 0 bases, with 13 bases between them. The CDR3 loop reads CASSPQGHPNYGYTF. The CDR3 DNA sequence: TGTGCCAGCAGCCCCCAAGGACACCCTAACTATGGCTACACCTTC.

This rearrangement joins TRBV29-1 to TRBJ1-2; D unclear. The CDR3 length is 12 residues. Germline V lookup: CDR1 SQVTM, CDR2 ANQGSEA. Trimming cost V 4 bases and J 0 bases, with 6 bases left between them. DNA for the CDR3: TGCAGCGTTGTCCGGGCTAACTATGGCTACACCTTC. This translates into CSVVRANYGYTF.

The rearrangement uses TRBV28 and TRBJ2-5, with 7 positions matching TRBD2. Matching the DNA end better, TRBJ2-7 makes the J call doubtful. The CDR3 has 12 amino acids. Germline assignment: CDR1 MDHEN and CDR2 SYDVKM. The CDR3 loop is CASSLGGIEQYF. CDR3 in DNA: TGTGCCAGCAGTTTGGGGGGGATCGAGCAGTACTTC.

CDR3 amino acids: CASSLGAGENYGYTF. The DNA for the CDR3 is TGTGCCAGCAGCTTAGGTGCAGGGGAAAACTATGGCTACACCTTC. The genes are TRBV7-2 and TRBJ1-2; a possible D gene is TRBD1 (6 bases). This CDR3 has 15 amino acids. The germline V gene has CDR1 SGHTA and CDR2 FQGNSA. Trimming took 1 base from V and 2 from J, leaving 11 bases between them.

The chain employs TRBV10-3 and TRBJ2-1; 11 bases are shared with TRBD2. Germline CDR1 and CDR2: ENHRY and SYGVKD. This CDR3 is built from 18 residues. The V segment lost 6 bases and the J segment 4 bases; nucleotides outside the gene matches: 14. The CDR3 sequence is CAISPILRLAGKYNEQFF. The CDR3 region has the DNA TGTGCCATCAGCCCCATTCTTAGACTAGCGGGGAAGTACAATGAGCAGTTCTTC.

V gene TRBV5-4 combines with J gene TRBJ2-5; D unresolved. Germline V CDR1 and CDR2: SGHNT, YYREEE (reference sequence). Trimming stripped 0 bases from V and 2 bases from J, with 5 bases between. CDR3 length: 13 amino acids. Written as DNA, the CDR3 is TGTGCCAGCAGCTTGGAACAACAAGAGACCCAGTACTTC. Protein: CASSLEQQETQYF.

The chain joins TRBV5-4 to TRBJ2-3; TRBD2 matches 7 bases. From germline, CDR1 is SGHNT and CDR2 YYREEE (reference sequence). Trimming at V came to 0 bases and at J to 3 bases, leaving 4 bases not matched to a gene. The length of the CDR3 is 15 residues. CDR3 nucleotide sequence: TGTGCCAGCAGCTTGGTAGGAGCGGGGACAGATACGCAGTATTTT. Translated: CASSLVGAGTDTQYF.

V and J are TRBV27 and TRBJ2-7; 9 nucleotides line up with TRBD1. This CDR3 is 15 amino acids long. Trimming at V came to 2 bases and at J to 10 bases, leaving 12 bases not matched to a gene. Per germline, CDR1 MNHEY and CDR2 SMNVEV (reference sequence). CDR3 DNA: TGTGCCAGCAGTTTAGGGACAGGGCCCCTCGGCAGTCAGTACTTC. It specifies CASSLGTGPLGSQYF.

The chain joins TRBV2 to TRBJ2-3; D might be TRBD1 (6 bases). V lost 8 bases and J lost 0, with 18 bases in between. CDR1 SNHLY and CDR2 FYNNEI come from the germline V gene. The CDR3 has 16 amino acids. CDR3 protein: CASGLLRTVSTDTQYF. The CDR3 DNA sequence: TGTGCCAGCGGCCTCCTAAGGACAGTGAGCACAGATACGCAGTATTTT.

J is TRBJ1-1 and V is TRBV20-1, with D perhaps TRBD1 (5 bases). The CDR3 loop spans 11 amino acids. Germline loops: CDR1 DFQATT, CDR2 SNEGSKA (reference sequence). Here the CDR3 DNA reads TGCAGGGCAGCGGGGGACACTGAAGCTTTCTTT. This sequence encodes CRAAGDTEAFF.

The chain uses TRBV7-3 and TRBJ1-1, with TRBD1 as a possible D gene (5 bases). Germline lookup yields CDR1 SGHTA and CDR2 FQGTGA. V lost 1 base and J 1 base, leaving 13 bases between the germline ends. The CDR3 runs to 16 residues. DNA of the CDR3: TGTGCCAGCAGCTTAAGGGGCAGGGTAGGGAACACTGAAGCTTTCTTT. Protein: CASSLRGRVGNTEAFF. Complete variable domain (other parts from reference TRBV7-3 and TRBJ1-1): GAGVSQTPSNKVTEKGKYVELRCDPISGHTALYWYRQSLGQGPEFLIYFQGTGAADDSGLPNDRFFAVRPEGSVSTLKIQRTERGDSAVYLCASSLRGRVGNTEAFFGQGTRLTVV.

V usage is TRBV9 and J usage is TRBJ2-1, with TRBD2 matching over 13 bases. This CDR3 is 16 amino acids long. CDR1 is SGDLS and CDR2 is YYNGEE in the germline V gene. Unmatched junction bases numbered 1, after V lost 0 bases and J lost 4 bases. The CDR3 protein is CASSVETSGRYNEQFF. DNA of the CDR3: TGTGCCAGCAGCGTAGAGACTAGCGGGAGGTACAATGAGCAGTTCTTC.

The chain recombines TRBV5-4 with TRBJ2-1, with TRBD2 matching 9 bases. V was pared by 4 bases and J by 4 bases, with 6 bases of the junction left unmatched. CDR3 length equals 15 residues. Germline V gene lookup returns CDR1 SGHNT and CDR2 YYREEE (reference sequence). CDR3 DNA: TGTGCCAGCAGCGCTCGGACTAGCGATTACAATGAGCAGTTCTTC. Translation: CASSARTSDYNEQFF.